Sequencing of this T cell receptor beta chain was carried out in a study of response to subunit inactivated influenza vaccine. Findings and caveats of the study: The authors suggested that few new T cells are recruited per seasonal influenza vaccination.

TCRdb reprocessed the RT-PCR reads via MiXCR and lists one record per CDR3 protein. The sample lists 200,000 to 300,000 distinct CDR3 sequences, 12% occurring once. Concerning this clonotype itself: Its antigen remains unidentified.

CDR1 and CDR2 (germline): SGHVS, FNYEAQ. Trimming cost V 10 bases and J 4 bases, with 19 bases left between them. The CDR3 loop spans 15 amino acids. The chain joins TRBV7-6 to TRBJ2-2; possibly TRBD1 or TRBD2 for D (7 bases each). Sequencing used non-naive T cells sorted from PBMCs, obtained 14 days before vaccination. The source is a man aged 50 to 59 who received an inactivated influenza vaccine. The CDR3 spells CATGGQGVFTGELFF. CDR3 bases: TGTGCCACCGGGGGGCAGGGGGTTTTCACCGGGGAGCTGTTTTTT.